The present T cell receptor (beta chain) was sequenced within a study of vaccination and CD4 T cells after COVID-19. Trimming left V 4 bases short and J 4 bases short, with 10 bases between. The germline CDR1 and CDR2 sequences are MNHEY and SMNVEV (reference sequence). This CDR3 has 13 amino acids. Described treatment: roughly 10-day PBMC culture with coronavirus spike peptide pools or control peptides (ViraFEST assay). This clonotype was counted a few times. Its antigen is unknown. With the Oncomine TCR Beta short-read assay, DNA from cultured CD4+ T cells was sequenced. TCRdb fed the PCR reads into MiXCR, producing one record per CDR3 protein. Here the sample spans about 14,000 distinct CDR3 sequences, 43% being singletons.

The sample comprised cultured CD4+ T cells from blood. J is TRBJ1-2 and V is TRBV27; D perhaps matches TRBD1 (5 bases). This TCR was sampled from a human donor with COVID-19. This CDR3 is CASSSRGLYGYTF. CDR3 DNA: TGTGCCAGCAGTTCCCGGGGCCTCTATGGCTACACCTTC.